A single sample gave rise to the 32 T cell receptor beta chains below, sequenced in a study of T cell repertoires in cytomegalovirus infection. In TCRdb, the reads were re-called with MiXCR into one record per CDR3 protein. The table lists some 300,000 distinct CDR3 sequences, roughly 15% of them singletons. Sample: PBMCs. The receptors were sampled from a human donor in good health (CMV status not recorded). Some clones in this sample may be carry-over from other donors' samples.

This clonotype occurred many times. The V and J genes are TRBV18 and TRBJ2-5; possibly TRBD1 for D (6 bases). Germline CDR1 reads KGHSH; CDR2 reads LQKENI. The CDR3 sequence is 14 residues long. Trimming pared 2 bases from V and 5 bases from J, leaving 12 bases between. The CDR3 region has the DNA TGTGCCAGCTCACCATTAACAGGGCGCGAGACCCAGTACTTC. Protein product: CASSPLTGRETQYF.

V usage is TRBV4-2 and J usage is TRBJ1-2; D is possibly TRBD1 (6 bases). Germline lookup yields CDR1 LGHNA and CDR2 YNFKEQ. The CDR3 is made up of 15 amino acids. The germline V and J ends were trimmed by 0 bases and 4 bases, with 12 bases remaining between them. The CDR3, as DNA: TGTGCCAGCAGCCAAGACAGGGGACTTTCCTATGGCTACACCTTC. It encodes CASSQDRGLSYGYTF.

The V and J genes are TRBV4-3 and TRBJ1-3, with 7 bases lining up with TRBD1. The CDR3 contains 19 residues. From germline, CDR1 is LGHNA and CDR2 YSLEER. Losses at the gene ends were 1 base for V and 0 bases for J; bases not matched to a gene: 12. This CDR3 is CASSQGLRTGASSGNTIYF. The CDR3 bases are TGCGCCAGCAGCCAAGGTCTTCGGACAGGCGCTTCCTCTGGAAACACCATATATTTT.

This clonotype was observed at least ten times. V and J are TRBV2 and TRBJ2-5; D is possibly TRBD2 (5 bases). CDR1 is SNHLY and CDR2 is FYNNEI in the germline V gene. Trimming left V 8 bases short and J 1 base short, with 14 bases between. The CDR3 is 14 residues long. The CDR3 DNA follows: TGTGCCAGCTCAACCTGGGGAGTCCAAGAGACCCAGTACTTC. Its translation is CASSTWGVQETQYF.

This clonotype has at least ten counts. J is TRBJ1-4 and V is TRBV7-2; no clear D. Germline loops: CDR1 SGHTA, CDR2 FQGNSA. V shed 0 bases and J shed 8 bases, with 7 bases lying between them. The CDR3 sequence is 13 residues long. Here the CDR3 reads CASSLAIREKLFF. CDR3 sequence (DNA): TGTGCCAGCAGCTTAGCGATCCGGGAAAAACTGTTTTTT.

The table lists this clonotype with a few counts. This sequence joins TRBV20-1 and TRBJ2-3; 8 nucleotides align to TRBD2. Germline CDR1 and CDR2: DFQATT and SNEGSKA (reference sequence). The ends lost 6 bases at V and 5 bases at J; junction bases unmatched: 13. This CDR3 has 15 residues. The chain's CDR3 is CSAHAAAGALDTQYF. CDR3 nucleotide sequence: TGCAGTGCGCACGCAGCAGCGGGGGCTTTAGATACGCAGTATTTT.

This sequence joins TRBV12-3 or TRBV12-4 and TRBJ2-3; 9 bases map to TRBD1. After removal of 8 bases from V and 3 bases from J, the junction contained 12 bases not matched to a gene. The CDR3 is 16 residues long. The CDR3 nucleotides are TGTGCCAGCGGCTACCTCGGGACAGGGCGGACAGATACGCAGTATTTT. It yields the protein CASGYLGTGRTDTQYF.

The gene calls are TRBV29-1 and TRBJ1-5, with 11 positions matching TRBD1. Germline V gene sequence: CDR1 SQVTM, CDR2 ANQGSEA. The trim removed 5 bases at V and 9 bases at J, leaving 6 bases unmatched. The CDR3 consists of 13 residues. This CDR3 reads CSVRTGGRGPQHF. The CDR3 DNA is TGCAGCGTTCGGACAGGGGGCAGGGGGCCCCAGCATTTT.

This sequence joins TRBV20-1 and TRBJ2-7; possible D gene TRBD1, 5 bases. Per germline, CDR1 DFQATT and CDR2 SNEGSKA (reference sequence). With 2 bases removed from V and 2 bases from J, the gap between germline ends came to 13 bases. This CDR3 is 14 amino acids long. The CDR3 region has the DNA TGCAGTGCTAGAATCTGGACAAGCACCTACGAGCAGTACTTC. This sequence encodes CSARIWTSTYEQYF.

Only a few counts were recorded for this clonotype. The chain joins TRBV6-1 to TRBJ1-4; D remains unclear. Germline assignment: CDR1 MNHNS and CDR2 SASEGT. V was trimmed by 7 bases and J by 3 bases, leaving 9 bases between them. This CDR3 has 13 residues. As DNA, the CDR3 is TGTGCCAGCACTTGGCAGGCTAATGAAAAACTGTTTTTT. Its translation: CASTWQANEKLFF.

This clonotype was detected only a few times. The chain combines TRBV6-2 or TRBV6-3 with TRBJ1-1; D may be TRBD1 (6 bases). This CDR3 is 13 amino acids long. The germline CDR1 and CDR2 sequences are MNHEY and SVGEGT. The CDR3 is CAVNDRLNTEAFF. CDR3 nucleotides: TGTGCAGTCAACGACAGGCTGAACACTGAAGCTTTCTTT.

This clonotype was counted ten times or more. The chain uses TRBV7-6 and TRBJ1-1; 8 nucleotides agree with TRBD1. Germline V gene sequence: CDR1 SGHVS, CDR2 FNYEAQ. The J segment lost 7 bases and the V segment lost 5 bases, leaving 12 bases of the junction unmatched. The CDR3 is made up of 15 amino acids. The CDR3 sequence is CASSGRGRGPLEAFF. For the CDR3, the DNA is TGTGCCAGCAGCGGCCGTGGCAGGGGGCCTCTTGAAGCTTTCTTT.

In its sample, this clonotype was seen many times. The chain combines TRBV2 with TRBJ2-2, with 7 nucleotides matching TRBD2. The V and J ends lost 2 bases and 6 bases, in that order; junction bases with no gene match: 6. Germline loops: CDR1 SNHLY, CDR2 FYNNEI. The CDR3 covers 15 residues. The CDR3 protein is CASSELAVKSGELFF. In nucleotides, the CDR3 is TGTGCCAGCAGTGAACTAGCGGTGAAGTCCGGGGAGCTGTTTTTT.

This clonotype was observed a handful of times. The chain is built from TRBV5-6 and TRBJ1-1, with a tentative D call TRBD1 (5 bases). Germline V gives CDR1 SGHDT, CDR2 YYEEEE. V was pared by 4 bases and J by 0 bases, with 19 bases between. The CDR3 runs 17 residues. The CDR3 reads CASSHKVGDVMNTEAFF. Here the CDR3 DNA reads TGTGCCAGCAGCCACAAGGTGGGGGACGTTATGAACACTGAAGCTTTCTTT.

The rearrangement joins TRBV2 to TRBJ2-7; 8 nucleotides align to TRBD1. Germline trimming cut 4 bases from V and 2 bases from J; bases unmatched to any gene: 4. CDR1 and CDR2 (germline): SNHLY, FYNNEI. This CDR3 spans 14 amino acids. CDR3 region: CASSVDRGTYEQYF. The CDR3 DNA reads TGTGCCAGCAGTGTTGACAGGGGAACCTACGAGCAGTACTTC.

The rearrangement links TRBV28 to TRBJ1-1, with D possibly being TRBD1 (6 bases). CDR3 length equals 15 residues. The V gene lost 5 bases and the J gene lost 1 base, with 14 bases spanning the gap. Germline values: CDR1 MDHEN, CDR2 SYDVKM. DNA for the CDR3: TGTGCCAGCAGTGAAACAGGGAAGGGGAACACTGAAGCTTTCTTT. Amino acid sequence: CASSETGKGNTEAFF.

J is TRBJ2-1 and V is TRBV5-1, with 14 nucleotides matching TRBD2. The CDR3 loop spans 14 amino acids. The V segment lost 4 bases and the J segment 8 bases; nucleotides outside the gene matches: 2. The germline V gene has CDR1 SGHRS and CDR2 YFSETQ. The CDR3 bases are TGCGCCAGCAGCAAGGGACTAGCGGGGGATGAGCAGTTCTTC. It encodes CASSKGLAGDEQFF.

This clonotype was seen a handful of times. The chain is built from TRBV20-1 and TRBJ2-2, with 9 bases aligning to TRBD2. This CDR3 comprises 15 residues. The germline CDR1 and CDR2 sequences are DFQATT and SNEGSKA (reference sequence). Trimming at V came to 5 bases and at J to 6 bases, leaving 10 bases not matched to a gene. The chain's CDR3 is CSAPAAGGPAGELFF. Written as DNA, the CDR3 is TGCAGTGCTCCCGCGGCGGGGGGGCCGGCCGGGGAGCTGTTTTTT.

This clonotype was recorded at least ten times. The chain couples TRBV18 to TRBJ2-3, with 10 bases fitting TRBD2. Losses at the gene ends were 2 bases for V and 1 base for J; bases not matched to a gene: 6. Germline CDR1 reads KGHSH; CDR2 reads LQKENI. The CDR3 runs 17 residues. In DNA form, the CDR3 reads TGTGCCAGCTCACCAGACCGAGGGACTAGCGGCACAGATACGCAGTATTTT. As protein: CASSPDRGTSGTDTQYF.

This clonotype was counted many times. The J gene is TRBJ1-2, the V gene TRBV7-2, with D tentatively TRBD1 (6 bases). From germline, CDR1 is SGHTA and CDR2 FQGNSA. V dropped 1 base and J dropped 1 base, with 16 bases sitting between them. The CDR3 covers 17 residues. The chain's CDR3 is CASSLDRPGTFNYGYTF. The CDR3 DNA reads TGTGCCAGCAGCTTAGACCGTCCCGGGACATTTAACTATGGCTACACCTTC.

J is TRBJ2-5 and V is TRBV20-1, with no clear D. The CDR3 has 14 residues. Trimming took off 1 base at V and 2 bases at J, with 11 bases between the two ends. Germline CDR1 DFQATT, CDR2 SNEGSKA (reference sequence). The CDR3 here is CSARAFGRQETQYF. The CDR3, as DNA: TGCAGTGCTAGAGCTTTCGGCAGACAAGAGACCCAGTACTTC.

This clonotype was seen a handful of times. The junction shows a germline mismatch at one end, possibly a read error. The genes are TRBV12-5 and TRBJ1-2; D gene ambiguous. CDR1 is LGHNT, CDR2 FRNRAP, per germline. The CDR3 runs to 9 residues. DNA of the CDR3: TGTGCTGGAGGACTTCGGAAGGCCTTC. Amino acids: CAGGLRKAF.

In its sample, this clonotype was seen a few times. The chain uses TRBV29-1 and TRBJ2-5; D possibly corresponds to TRBD1 (5 bases). The CDR3 runs to 10 residues. Germline lookup yields CDR1 SQVTM and CDR2 ANQGSEA. V was clipped by 6 bases and J by 8 bases, with 10 bases between them. The CDR3 DNA follows: TGCAGCGTCATCAGGGAAACCCAGTACTTC. Translation gives CSVIRETQYF.

This clonotype was seen ten or more times. V is TRBV19 and J is TRBJ2-1, with D perhaps TRBD2 (6 bases). Trimming cost V 6 bases and J 0 bases, with 12 bases left between them. Germline V gene lookup returns CDR1 LNHDA and CDR2 SQIVND (reference sequence). The CDR3 loop spans 15 amino acids. This CDR3 reads CASRWRADSYNEQFF. The CDR3 DNA reads as TGTGCCAGTAGATGGAGGGCAGACTCCTACAATGAGCAGTTCTTC.

The V call is TRBV5-1, the J call TRBJ1-1; D is unclear. Trimming took off 5 bases at V and 3 bases at J, with 14 bases between the two ends. The CDR3 runs to 14 residues. Looked up from germline, CDR1 is SGHRS and CDR2 is YFSETQ. In nucleotides, the CDR3 is TGCGCCAGCAGTCCCACGGGGTGGGACACTGAAGCTTTCTTT. Its protein product is CASSPTGWDTEAFF.

The V and J genes are TRBV7-3 and TRBJ2-5; TRBD2 matches at 11 bases. The length of the CDR3 is 16 residues. V was pared by 5 bases and J by 3 bases, with 8 bases of the junction left unmatched. Germline lookup yields CDR1 SGHTA and CDR2 FQGTGA. This CDR3 reads CASSLRSTSGEETQYF. For the CDR3, the DNA is TGTGCCAGCAGCCTCCGATCGACTAGCGGGGAAGAGACCCAGTACTTC. The variable domain in full, completed from reference TRBV7-3 and TRBJ2-5, reads GAGVSQTPSNKVTEKGKYVELRCDPISGHTALYWYRQSLGQGPEFLIYFQGTGAADDSGLPNDRFFAVRPEGSVSTLKIQRTERGDSAVYLCASSLRSTSGEETQYFGPGTRLLVL.

The chain carries TRBV10-3 and TRBJ2-7, with 7 bases aligning to TRBD1. The CDR3 runs 15 residues. V trimming: 6 bases; J trimming: 2 bases; junction bases outside the gene matches: 10. Germline V gene lookup returns CDR1 ENHRY and CDR2 SYGVKD. The CDR3 coding sequence is TGTGCCATCAGAGGGGACAGAAAAATAACCTACGAGCAGTACTTC. Translated, it gives CAIRGDRKITYEQYF.

This clonotype was counted many times. The V gene is TRBV7-2, the J gene TRBJ2-3; the D call may be TRBD1 or TRBD2 (6 bases each). The V end lost 1 base, the J end lost 1 base, and 9 bases lay between the germline ends. The CDR3 is made up of 15 amino acids. Germline V CDR1 and CDR2: SGHTA, FQGNSA. The CDR3 is CASSLGGAGTDTQYF. The DNA for the CDR3 is TGTGCCAGCAGCTTAGGGGGGGCTGGCACAGATACGCAGTATTTT.

The table lists this clonotype with many counts. V gene TRBV19 combines with J gene TRBJ1-1; D perhaps matches TRBD1 (6 bases). Germline V gene sequence: CDR1 LNHDA, CDR2 SQIVND (reference sequence). The CDR3 sequence is 16 residues long. V lost 5 bases to trimming and J lost 4 bases, with 20 bases between them. CDR3 in DNA: TGTGCCAGTAGTCCCCGAGGGGGGGACGGCGGCACTGAAGCTTTCTTT. Translating it yields CASSPRGGDGGTEAFF.

The chain links TRBV28 to TRBJ1-1; the D is unclear. The length of the CDR3 is 14 residues. Per the germline V gene, CDR1 is MDHEN and CDR2 is SYDVKM. Trimming pared 3 bases from V and 5 bases from J, leaving 13 bases between. CDR3 loop: CASSLPTRRTEAFF. In nucleotides, the CDR3 is TGTGCCAGCAGTTTGCCCACTAGAAGAACTGAAGCTTTCTTT.

This clonotype was observed a handful of times. The V gene is TRBV6-5, the J gene TRBJ1-3; TRBD1 is a possible D gene (5 bases). V lost 6 bases and J lost 0, with 9 bases in between. In germline, CDR1 is MNHEY, CDR2 SVGAGI. The CDR3 has 14 amino acids. In DNA, the CDR3 is TGTGCCAGCAGACGGGGCTTCTCTGGAAACACCATATATTTT. Its protein product is CASRRGFSGNTIYF.

The V and J genes are TRBV20-1 and TRBJ1-5, with 9 bases identical to TRBD1. The junction had 2 bases not matched to a gene; V was cut back by 3 bases and J by 5 bases. This CDR3 region has 13 residues. Germline V gene data show CDR1 as DFQATT and CDR2 as SNEGSKA (reference sequence). For the CDR3, the DNA is TGCAGTGCTAGGACAGGGGGGCATCAGCCCCAGCATTTT. As protein: CSARTGGHQPQHF.